These T cell receptor beta chains were read from a single sample in a study of blood T cell repertoires in COVID-19. Sequencing was performed with immunoSEQ multiplex PCR; in TCRdb, only in-frame clones are kept and a portion is missing. Of more than 85,000 clones listed, approximately 82% are singletons. The sequencing sample was made of peripheral blood. These receptors originate from a woman aged 55-70 years with acute or convalescent COVID-19. Each CDR3 is given with its conserved first and last residue. The D gene is left open where the match is weak. The listing skips clone size in some rows; elsewhere it reads once, few, many or a size class.

V gene	D gene	J gene	clone size	CDR3 DNA	CDR3 protein
TRBV21-1	-	TRBJ2-1	-	TGTGCCAGCAGCAAGTGTCTACTAGCGGGAGTAGTTTACAATGAGCAGTTCTTC	CASSKCLLAGVVYNEQFF
TRBV5-1	-	TRBJ1-6	-	TGCGCCAGCAGCTTGACATTTTTGTCACCCCTCCACTTT	CASSLTFLSPLHF
TRBV5-1	TRBD1	TRBJ2-7	-	TGCGCCAGCAGCTTGGGGGGACAGGGGTACTACGAGCAGTACTTC	CASSLGGQGYYEQYF
TRBV27	-	TRBJ2-6	-	TGTGCCAGCCAAAGCTTCGGGGTGTCTGGGGCCAACGTCCTGACTTTC	CASQSFGVSGANVLTF
TRBV5-1	TRBD1	TRBJ1-2	-	TGCGCCAGCAGCCTGGGACAGGGGACGCGAGGCTACACCTTC	CASSLGQGTRGYTF
TRBV7-6	-	TRBJ2-5	once	TGTGCCAGCACCCCGGGGATGGCGGCAGAGTACCAAGAGACCCAGTACTTC	CASTPGMAAEYQETQYF
TRBV7-2	-	TRBJ2-1	once	TGTGCCAGCAGCCTCCGAGTTAAGCGGTTAAGCTCCTACAATGAGCAGTTCTTC	CASSLRVKRLSSYNEQFF
TRBV12-3/TRBV12-4	-	TRBJ2-1	-	TGTGCCAGCAGTCGTCCACCGGGAGACGTGCAGTTCTTC	CASSRPPGDVQFF
TRBV7-7	TRBD1	TRBJ1-4	-	TGTGCTAGCAGCTTACAGGGGGCAGGAGGAGAAAAACTGTTTTTT	CASSLQGAGGEKLFF
TRBV18	TRBD2	TRBJ2-1	-	TGTGCCAGCTCACCGAGTAGCGGGGGGGCGAACAATGAGCAGTTCTTC	CASSPSSGGANNEQFF
TRBV5-1	-	TRBJ2-7	-	TGCGCCAGCAGCTTAGGACGGAGCGGCGGGGACGAGCAGTACTTC	CASSLGRSGGDEQYF
TRBV30	TRBD1	TRBJ2-2	few	TGTGCCTGGAGCGGCAAGGGACAGGGGAACACCGGGGAGCTGTTTTTT	CAWSGKGQGNTGELFF
TRBV4-1	-	TRBJ1-5	-	TGCGCCAGCAGATCGACAGAGTATAGCAATCAGCCCCAGCATTTT	CASRSTEYSNQPQHF
TRBV15	-	TRBJ1-5	-	TGTGCCACCAGCAGAGGTCCTCCGGGGGATCAGCCCCAGCATTTT	CATSRGPPGDQPQHF
TRBV15	-	TRBJ1-5	-	TGTGCCACCGCGAACCGGGAGCGCAATCAGCCCCAGCATTTT	CATANRERNQPQHF
TRBV7-2	TRBD1	TRBJ1-1	-	TGTGCCAGCAGCAGGGACAGATCGAACACTGAAGCTTTCTTT	CASSRDRSNTEAFF
TRBV27	TRBD1	TRBJ1-2	-	TGTGCCAGCTCCCCCGGGAGGGGGCTAGGAGGCTACACCTTC	CASSPGRGLGGYTF
TRBV18	TRBD2	TRBJ2-7	-	TGTGCCAGCTCACCCGGCCTTAGCGGGGGGGCGGTGGAGCAGTACTTC	CASSPGLSGGAVEQYF
TRBV5-4	-	TRBJ2-1	-	TGTGCCAGCAGCTTTCGGATAGCGAATTACAATGAGCAGTTCTTC	CASSFRIANYNEQFF
TRBV7-3	-	TRBJ2-1	once	TGTGCCAGCAGCTCTGACCCGGGTCCTGCGAATGAGCAGTTCTTC	CASSSDPGPANEQFF
TRBV20-1	-	TRBJ1-2	-	TGCAGTGCTAGCCCCTCAGTGGGCTACACCTTC	CSASPSVGYTF
TRBV3-1/TRBV3-2	TRBD1	TRBJ2-3	-	TGTGCCAGCAGCTCGGGACAGATCCTAGATACGCAGTATTTT	CASSSGQILDTQYF
TRBV18	-	TRBJ1-1	-	TGTGCCAGCTCACCACCGTTATCAGTTCAGGGAAACACTGAAGCTTTCTTT	CASSPPLSVQGNTEAFF
TRBV11-2	-	TRBJ1-1	-	TGTGCCAGCAGCACCCGGACAGAAGAAGCTTTCTTT	CASSTRTEEAFF
TRBV18	-	TRBJ2-1	-	TGTGCCAGCTCACCCGGGCTGGTTGGGGGCCCCTACAATGAGCAGTTCTTC	CASSPGLVGGPYNEQFF
TRBV19	-	TRBJ2-7	-	TGTGCCAGTACCAAGGGGCAGGTCGGCAGCGAGCAGTACTTC	CASTKGQVGSEQYF
TRBV27	TRBD1	TRBJ2-2	-	TGTGCCAGCAGTTTAGCAGGGGGCCGGGCCGGGGAGCTGTTTTTT	CASSLAGGRAGELFF
TRBV7-6	TRBD1	TRBJ1-3	-	TGTGCCAGCAGCTTAATGACAAGCCTCGGGACAGGCGCTGGAAACACCATATATTTT	CASSLMTSLGTGAGNTIYF
TRBV27	-	TRBJ2-6	-	TGTGCCAGCAGGAGGGGGATTGACTCTGGGGCCAACGTCCTGACTTTC	CASRRGIDSGANVLTF
TRBV5-1	TRBD2	TRBJ2-7	few	TGCGCCAGCAGCGTCGGGAGGGCCACCTCCTACGAGCAGTACTTC	CASSVGRATSYEQYF
TRBV7-9	-	TRBJ2-5	-	TGTGCCAGCAGCAAGCAGGTCCGAGAGACCCAGTACTTC	CASSKQVRETQYF
TRBV19	-	TRBJ1-3	-	TGTGCCAGTAGTTCCCTGGGGGGTACCTCTGGAAACACCATATATTTT	CASSSLGGTSGNTIYF
TRBV12-3/TRBV12-4	TRBD1	TRBJ2-7	many	TGTGCCAGCAGGGGGCAGGGGGCTGTCGAGCAGTACTTC	CASRGQGAVEQYF
TRBV28	TRBD1	TRBJ1-1	-	TGTGCCAGCAGTTGGGCCAGGGGGCTTGAGGAAGCTTTCTTT	CASSWARGLEEAFF
TRBV11-3	-	TRBJ2-1	-	TGTGCCAGCAGCTTCTCCCACACAGACAATGAGCAGTTCTTC	CASSFSHTDNEQFF
TRBV5-6	-	TRBJ1-5	-	TGTGCCAGCAGCTATAGTGGTCAGCCCCAGCATTTT	CASSYSGQPQHF
TRBV18	-	TRBJ1-2	-	TGTGCCAGCTCAGTAGACACGAACTATGGCTACACCTTC	CASSVDTNYGYTF
TRBV11-2	-	TRBJ2-5	-	TGTGCCAGCAGCTTAGAGGGCCGCACCCAAGAGACCCAGTACTTC	CASSLEGRTQETQYF
TRBV10-3	-	TRBJ1-2	-	TGTGCCATCAGTGACAGTAACTATGGCTACACCTTC	CAISDSNYGYTF
TRBV4-1	-	TRBJ2-2	once	TGCGCCAGCAGCCAATCAGGCTGGGACACCGGGGAGCTGTTTTTT	CASSQSGWDTGELFF
TRBV4-1	-	TRBJ1-1	-	TGCGCCAGCAGCCAAGTTTCGGGGGGCCCTATCCCAGCTTTCTTT	CASSQVSGGPIPAFF
TRBV28	TRBD1	TRBJ2-7	once	TGTGCCAGCAGTCAGAGGACAGGGATCTACGAGCAGTACTTC	CASSQRTGIYEQYF
TRBV28	-	TRBJ1-6	-	TGTGCCAGCGTCCCTTCCAGGGGAAGGTATTCACCCCTCCACTTT	CASVPSRGRYSPLHF
TRBV2	-	TRBJ1-4	-	TGTGCCAGCGCCCGTGGACTAAATGAAAAACTGTTTTTT	CASARGLNEKLFF
TRBV3-1/TRBV3-2	-	TRBJ1-6	few	TGTGCCAGCCATTCCCGGGACACCTATAATTCACCCCTCCACTTT	CASHSRDTYNSPLHF
TRBV7-8	-	TRBJ2-3	-	TGTGCCAGCAAATCAGGGATCACAGATACGCAGTATTTT	CASKSGITDTQYF
TRBV6-5	-	TRBJ1-2	-	TGTGCCAGCAGTTACGACAGGTCCTATGGCTACACCTTC	CASSYDRSYGYTF
TRBV28	TRBD1	TRBJ1-1	-	TGTGCCAGCAGTTCGGGACAGAGGAACACTGAAGCTTTCTTT	CASSSGQRNTEAFF